The 26 T cell receptor beta chains reported below all come from one sample, sequenced in a study of lymphopenia after photon versus proton radiotherapy. Only in-frame clones appear in the TCRdb table, and some are missing; sequencing was by immunoSEQ multiplex PCR. The repertoire holds 15,000 to 20,000 clones, with roughly 90% as singletons. This material consisted of peripheral blood, taken from a patient treated with photon-based radiotherapy. The receptor set was obtained from a woman between 40 and 50 years old with cholangiocarcinoma.

The rearrangement uses TRBV6-6 and TRBJ1-6, with 8 bases identical to TRBD1. The CDR3 covers 14 residues. J gave up 9 bases and V 2 bases, and 3 bases lay outside the gene matches. The germline CDR1 and CDR2 sequences are MNHNY and SVGAGI (reference sequence). CDR3 DNA sequence: TGTGCCAGCAGTTACGACAGGGGCGGTTCACCCCTCCACTTT. Translated: CASSYDRGGSPLHF.

The gene calls are TRBV7-2 and TRBJ2-7, with TRBD1 matching 10 bases. Germline CDR1 reads SGHTA; CDR2 reads FQGNSA. The CDR3 sequence is 17 residues long. The J segment lost 3 bases and the V segment lost 5 bases, leaving 13 bases of the junction unmatched. The CDR3 loop is CASSPSVGQGMFYEQYF. DNA of the CDR3: TGTGCCAGCAGCCCGTCTGTGGGACAGGGGATGTTCTACGAGCAGTACTTC.

This sequence joins TRBV27 and TRBJ1-2, with D possibly being TRBD1 (6 bases). V lost 3 bases and J lost 5, with 16 bases in between. This CDR3 region has 15 residues. The germline CDR1 and CDR2 sequences are MNHEY and SMNVEV (reference sequence). CDR3 nucleotide sequence: TGTGCCAGCAGTTTTCAACAGGGCTTAGGTTATGGCTACACCTTC. Its protein product is CASSFQQGLGYGYTF.

This chain joins TRBV5-6 and TRBJ2-2, with D perhaps matching TRBD1 (6 bases). The CDR3 sequence is 13 residues long. Germline V gene data show CDR1 as SGHDT and CDR2 as YYEEEE. V was cut by 2 bases and J by 13 bases, with 15 bases left in between. This chain's CDR3 is CASSFGQFGGLFF. For the CDR3, the DNA is TGTGCCAGCAGCTTCGGACAGTTTGGTGGGCTGTTTTTT.

J is TRBJ1-6 and V is TRBV7-9; 9 bases are shared with TRBD1. The germline V gene encodes CDR1 SEHNR and CDR2 FQNEAQ (reference sequence). V lost 6 bases to trimming and J lost 7 bases; unmatched junction nucleotides: 4. This CDR3 is built from 14 residues. In DNA form, the CDR3 reads TGTGCCAGCAGTTTGGACAGGGGAAATTCACCCCTCCACTTT. Encoded protein: CASSLDRGNSPLHF.

In its sample, this clone was seen once. An end of the junction differs from the germline gene, which may be a read error. The DNA for the CDR3 is TGTGCCAGCAGTTTAGCGGGGGGGCAGGAGACCCAGTACTTC. It encodes CASSLAGGQETQYF. The chain employs TRBV7-9 and TRBJ2-5; 11 bases fit TRBD2. CDR1 and CDR2 from the germline V gene are SEHNR and FQNEAQ (reference sequence). This CDR3 has 14 amino acids.

As regards this clone: An end of the junction does not agree with germline; a read error may underlie this. The chain couples TRBV4-2 to TRBJ1-1; 9 bases map to TRBD1. Looked up from germline, CDR1 is LGHNA and CDR2 is YNFKEQ. This CDR3 comprises 14 residues. The CDR3 loop is CASSQETTSGTGYF. DNA for the CDR3: TGTGCCAGCAGCCAAGAGACCACTTCCGGGACAGGGTATTTT.

This sequence joins TRBV6-1 and TRBJ2-2, with D possibly being TRBD1 (6 bases). Trimming stripped 2 bases from V and 7 bases from J, with 11 bases between. The CDR3 is 14 amino acids. CDR1 is MNHNS, CDR2 SASEGT, per germline. The DNA of the CDR3 is TGTGCCAGCAGTGAAACCAAGGGGGTCGGGGAGCTGTTTTTT. This codes for CASSETKGVGELFF.

DNA of the CDR3: TGCAGCGTCGGACGACAGGGGGCGCATGGCTACACCTTC. Translating it yields CSVGRQGAHGYTF. The genes are TRBV29-1 and TRBJ1-2; 10 positions agree with TRBD1. CDR3 length equals 13 residues. V lost 6 bases and J lost 6; bases outside the gene matches: 7. Germline loops: CDR1 SQVTM, CDR2 ANQGSEA.

V and J are TRBV11-2 and TRBJ1-2; 10 bases are a match to TRBD1. Per the germline V gene, CDR1 is SGHAT and CDR2 is FQNNGV. This CDR3 comprises 18 residues. V shed 5 bases, J shed 3 bases, and the junction held 15 bases outside the gene matches. The CDR3 nucleotides are TGTGCCAGCAGCCCCCGGCGGGACAGGGGTTGGGGGTACTATGGCTACACCTTC. The encoded protein is CASSPRRDRGWGYYGYTF.

The V and J genes are TRBV9 and TRBJ2-3; 8 nucleotides match TRBD2. This CDR3 comprises 17 residues. Trimming at V came to 0 bases and at J to 6 bases, leaving 12 bases not matched to a gene. The V gene's germline CDR1 is SGDLS and CDR2 YYNGEE. CDR3 amino acids: CASSVGGSGGPRDTQYF. CDR3 DNA: TGTGCCAGCAGCGTAGGGGGAAGCGGGGGCCCAAGGGATACGCAGTATTTT.

This chain's CDR3 is CASSMTGAYEQYF. CDR3 in DNA: TGTGCCAGTAGTATGACAGGAGCCTACGAGCAGTACTTC. The chain uses TRBV19 and TRBJ2-7; maybe TRBD1 (6 bases). Trimming removed 3 bases at V and 2 bases at J, with 8 bases between. The CDR3 runs 13 residues. Germline CDR1 reads LNHDA; CDR2 reads SQIVND (reference sequence).

The V gene is TRBV5-6, the J gene TRBJ1-1; maybe TRBD1 (5 bases). Germline CDR1 and CDR2: SGHDT and YYEEEE. Trimming stripped 4 bases from V and 2 bases from J, with 24 bases between. The length of the CDR3 is 18 residues. The DNA for the CDR3 is TGTGCCAGCAGCCAAGGGACGGTTGTGAGGGGTTTAAACACTGAAGCTTTCTTT. It translates to CASSQGTVVRGLNTEAFF.

The rearrangement joins TRBV5-1 to TRBJ1-2, with TRBD1 as a possible D gene (5 bases). V dropped 7 bases and J dropped 1 base, with 11 bases sitting between them. CDR1 is SGHRS and CDR2 is YFSETQ in the germline V gene. The CDR3 has 13 residues. CDR3 sequence reads: CASSDKFNYGYTF. CDR3 in DNA: TGCGCCAGCTCGGACAAATTTAACTATGGCTACACCTTC.

The rearrangement joins TRBV11-2 to TRBJ1-4; 8 bases match TRBD1. Germline values: CDR1 SGHAT, CDR2 FQNNGV. With V trimmed by 1 base and J by 8 bases, 12 bases remained unmatched. The CDR3 sequence is 17 residues long. CDR3 bases: TGTGCCAGCAGCTTAGGCCGGTTGACAGGGGCCGGGGAAAAACTGTTTTTT. Its protein product is CASSLGRLTGAGEKLFF.

This clone was counted only a few times. V usage is TRBV7-2 and J usage is TRBJ1-2, with a possible D match to TRBD1 (5 bases). V was cut by 4 bases and J by 8 bases, with 14 bases left in between. The CDR3 has 13 residues. Per the germline V gene, CDR1 is SGHTA and CDR2 is FQGNSA. The CDR3 sequence is CASSSRDRGGYTF. The CDR3 bases are TGTGCCAGCAGCTCCCGGGACCGCGGCGGCTACACCTTC. The whole variable domain, filled in from reference TRBV7-2 and TRBJ1-2, reads GAGVSQSPSNKVTEKGKDVELRCDPISGHTALYWYRQSLGQGLEFLIYFQGNSAPDKSGLPSDRFSAERTGGSVSTLTIQRTQQEDSAVYLCASSSRDRGGYTFGSGTRLTVV.

CDR3 residues: CASSSVPGTPPGGELFF. The CDR3 nucleotides read TGTGCCAGTAGTTCCGTCCCCGGGACCCCCCCCGGGGGGGAGCTGTTTTTT. This sequence joins TRBV19 and TRBJ2-2, with D tentatively TRBD1 or TRBD2 (5 bases each). The V and J ends lost 5 bases and 8 bases respectively, with 24 bases between them. The CDR3 contains 17 residues. The germline gives CDR1 LNHDA, CDR2 SQIVND (reference sequence).

This chain connects TRBV6-6 to TRBJ2-1; TRBD1 might be the D (6 bases). The CDR3 spans 12 residues. V was trimmed by 5 bases and J by 10 bases, leaving 12 bases between them. Germline V gene lookup returns CDR1 MNHNY and CDR2 SVGAGI (reference sequence). CDR3 nucleotides: TGTGCCAGCAGTCACAGGGCAGGGGAGCAGTTCTTC. It codes for CASSHRAGEQFF.

This chain connects TRBV11-2 to TRBJ2-7, with 7 bases fitting TRBD1. Per the germline V gene, CDR1 is SGHAT and CDR2 is FQNNGV. The V gene end was trimmed by 1 base and the J gene end by 6 bases; junction bases not matched to a gene: 3. The CDR3 runs to 13 residues. CDR3 nucleotides: TGTGCCAGCAGCTTAGGAGGGGGCAGCGAGCAGTACTTC. This translates into CASSLGGGSEQYF.

The V gene is TRBV11-2, the J gene TRBJ1-2; TRBD1 aligns across 9 bases. The CDR3 totals 16 residues. The junction had 12 bases not matched to a gene; V was cut back by 6 bases and J by 4 bases. Germline loops: CDR1 SGHAT, CDR2 FQNNGV. The CDR3 bases are TGTGCCAGCAGTTCCAACAGGGGGCAGGCGGGCTATGGCTACACCTTC. As protein: CASSSNRGQAGYGYTF. The full variable domain, completed using reference TRBV11-2 and TRBJ1-2, is EAGVAQSPRYKIIEKRQSVAFWCNPISGHATLYWYQQILGQGPKLLIQFQNNGVVDDSQLPKDRFSAERLKGVDSTLKIQPAKLEDSAVYLCASSSNRGQAGYGYTFGSGTRLTVV.

This chain uses TRBV10-2 with TRBJ1-4; TRBD1 is a possible D gene (5 bases). Germline V gives CDR1 WSHSY, CDR2 SAAADI. V was cut by 7 bases and J by 8 bases, with 20 bases left in between. The CDR3 is 15 residues long. DNA for the CDR3: TGCGCCAGCAATTTCGGGGCCGCGAGGGGAGAAAAACTGTTTTTT. Amino acid sequence: CASNFGAARGEKLFF.

V is TRBV5-1 and J is TRBJ2-3, with D tentatively TRBD1 (6 bases). V was trimmed by 4 bases and J by 7 bases, leaving 13 bases between them. Per germline, CDR1 SGHRS and CDR2 YFSETQ. The length of the CDR3 is 13 residues. The CDR3 region has the DNA TGCGCCAGCAGCCCTCCACAGGGCTATACGCAGTATTTT. Residues: CASSPPQGYTQYF.

The chain carries TRBV5-1 and TRBJ2-7; TRBD2 matches 9 bases. CDR1 is SGHRS and CDR2 is YFSETQ in the germline V gene. The CDR3 length is 16 residues. The junction had 12 bases not matched to a gene; V was cut back by 1 base and J by 7 bases. CDR3 sequence (DNA): TGCGCCAGCAGCTTGACCCCGGCGGGAGGGCCGGCAGAGCAGTACTTC. It encodes CASSLTPAGGPAEQYF.

The chain employs TRBV4-2 and TRBJ1-2, with D possibly TRBD1 on 6 matching bases. Germline V CDR1 and CDR2: LGHNA, YNFKEQ. The CDR3 totals 15 residues. Trimming cost V 0 bases and J 6 bases, with 14 bases left between them. CDR3 in amino acids: CASSQDLGGRDGYTF. The CDR3 DNA reads as TGTGCCAGCAGCCAAGATTTAGGGGGTCGTGATGGCTACACCTTC.

This chain joins TRBV28 and TRBJ2-7; D unresolved. This CDR3 region has 12 residues. Germline-derived CDR1 and CDR2 are MDHEN and SYDVKM. V lost 5 bases and J 4 bases, leaving 9 bases between the germline ends. DNA of the CDR3: TGTGCCAGCAGTGTTATGAATTACGAGCAGTACTTC. Translation: CASSVMNYEQYF.

This sequence joins TRBV14 and TRBJ1-1, with TRBD1 as a possible D gene (5 bases). This CDR3 region has 13 residues. Germline V gives CDR1 SGHDN, CDR2 FVKESK. V dropped 1 base and J dropped 6 bases, with 9 bases sitting between them. The CDR3 sequence is CASSQVRGPEAFF. The CDR3 coding sequence is TGTGCCAGCAGCCAAGTTCGGGGCCCTGAAGCTTTCTTT.